These T cell receptor beta chains were read from a single sample in a study of CD8 T cells in ankylosing spondylitis. TCRdb called the 5' RACE reads again in MiXCR, with one record for every CDR3 protein. The profile shows 250,000 to 350,000 distinct CDR3 sequences, around 21% of them singletons. Material: blood, either unsorted or a sorted T cell fraction (not recorded which). These receptors were obtained from a female donor with ankylosing spondylitis or in good health (not recorded which). Both conserved end residues are part of each CDR3. Each record gives: J gene, D gene, V gene, clone size, CDR3 protein, CDR3 DNA. D genes are given only for firm matches. A row's size may be missing; if present it is once, few, many or a size class.

TRBJ2-1 . TRBV6-2/TRBV6-3 few CATEVSSYNEQFF TGTGCCACGGAGGTCAGCTCCTACAATGAGCAGTTCTTC
TRBJ2-1 TRBD2 TRBV10-3 . CASRAPSGRDNNEQFF TGTGCCTCCAGGGCCCCTAGCGGCCGAGATAACAATGAGCAGTTCTTC
TRBJ2-1 . TRBV5-1 few CASSLGSPRANEQFF TGCGCCAGCAGCTTGGGTTCCCCCCGAGCAAATGAGCAGTTCTTC
TRBJ2-1 TRBD1 TRBV18 . CASSPDRGRHNEQFF TGTGCCAGCTCACCCGATAGGGGGCGTCACAATGAGCAGTTCTTC
TRBJ2-1 . TRBV6-1 few CASSEGWGFNEQFF TGTGCCAGCAGTGAAGGGTGGGGGTTCAATGAGCAGTTCTTC
TRBJ2-3 . TRBV20-1 . CSAFSPVLGPDTQYF TGCAGTGCTTTTAGTCCGGTGCTGGGGCCAGATACGCAGTATTTT
TRBJ2-7 . TRBV5-1 . CASSLFPKARDDRHYEQYF TGCGCCAGCAGCTTGTTCCCGAAAGCCCGGGACGACCGACACTACGAGCAGTACTTC
TRBJ2-1 TRBD2 TRBV27 . CASGFGDSGRRFRSYNEQFF TGTGCCAGCGGGTTTGGGGATAGCGGGAGGCGGTTCCGCTCCTACAATGAGCAGTTCTTC
TRBJ2-2 . TRBV10-3 . CAISEARAAGELFF TGTGCCATCAGTGAGGCTCGGGCGGCGGGGGAGCTGTTTTTT
TRBJ2-7 . TRBV6-2/TRBV6-3 . CARPRTDSHDSYEQYF TGTGCCAGACCCCGGACAGACAGTCATGACTCCTACGAGCAGTACTTC
TRBJ2-3 TRBD2 TRBV2 . CASKWGGTDTQYF TGTGCCAGCAAGTGGGGGGGGACAGATACGCAGTATTTT
TRBJ2-1 . TRBV7-2 few CASSLTPRYNEQFF TGTGCCAGCAGCTTAACACCTCGATACAATGAGCAGTTCTTC
TRBJ1-1 . TRBV5-5 few CASSLNRDEAFF TGTGCCAGCAGCCTAAACCGGGACGAAGCTTTCTTT
TRBJ2-7 . TRBV7-2 few CASSLRTHTYEQYF TGTGCCAGCAGCTTAAGGACGCACACCTACGAGCAGTACTTC
TRBJ1-5 . TRBV10-2 . CASSRVGDLNQPQHF TGCGCCAGCAGCCGGGTGGGGGACCTCAATCAGCCCCAGCATTTT
TRBJ2-5 TRBD1 TRBV2 . CASRSDRGRETQYF TGTGCCAGCAGGTCGGACAGGGGAAGGGAGACCCAGTACTTC